This passage covers 32 T cell receptor beta chains from one sample sequenced in a study of blood T cell repertoires in COVID-19. Method: immunoSEQ multiplex PCR; TCRdb's copy keeps in-frame clones and lacks some. The sample lists 60,000 to 75,000 clones, approximately 79% occurring once. The sequenced material came from peripheral blood. The receptors originated from a woman in her fifties or sixties with acute or convalescent COVID-19.

This clone was seen repeatedly, ten times or more. The V gene is TRBV4-1, the J gene TRBJ1-2, with 8 bases fitting TRBD1. Germline trimming cut 1 base from V and 5 bases from J; bases unmatched to any gene: 6. CDR3 length: 15 amino acids. Germline V gives CDR1 MGHRA, CDR2 YSYEKL. The CDR3 is CASSQGGTGGYGYTF. The DNA for the CDR3 is TGCGCCAGCAGCCAAGGCGGGACAGGCGGTTATGGCTACACCTTC.

The chain links TRBV18 to TRBJ1-6, with 8 bases aligning to TRBD1. V trimming: 6 bases; J trimming: 8 bases; junction bases outside the gene matches: 9. The CDR3 runs to 15 residues. Per germline, CDR1 KGHSH and CDR2 LQKENI. The CDR3 protein is CASSIRQGLDSPLHF. The CDR3 DNA reads TGTGCCAGCTCTATAAGACAGGGGCTTGATTCACCCCTCCACTTT.

The chain is built from TRBV27 and TRBJ1-2; TRBD1 is a possible D gene (5 bases). V gave up 2 bases and J gave up 4 bases, with 17 bases separating them. The CDR3 totals 16 residues. Germline CDR1 is MNHEY and CDR2 is SMNVEV (reference sequence). CDR3 sequence: CASSLLPGRDLYGYTF. CDR3 bases: TGTGCCAGCAGTTTACTCCCGGGGAGGGACCTCTATGGCTACACCTTC.

The chain recombines TRBV5-8 with TRBJ2-5; 9 bases match TRBD1. This CDR3 has 14 amino acids. The germline V gene has CDR1 SGHTS and CDR2 YDEGEE. The V and J ends lost 4 bases and 5 bases, in that order; junction bases with no gene match: 6. CDR3 region: CASSQQGARETQYF. The DNA of the CDR3 is TGTGCCAGCAGCCAACAGGGGGCTCGGGAGACCCAGTACTTC.

The chain has TRBV6-5 and TRBJ1-2; D remains unclear. The CDR3 consists of 12 residues. Trimming took 9 bases from V and 3 from J, leaving 11 bases between them. Germline-derived CDR1 and CDR2 are MNHEY and SVGAGI. The CDR3: CASSQRDYGYTF. The CDR3 region has the DNA TGTGCCAGTTCGCAGAGGGACTATGGCTACACCTTC.

The chain combines TRBV5-4 with TRBJ2-5; weak D call: TRBD2 (6 bases). The germline V gene encodes CDR1 SGHNT and CDR2 YYREEE (reference sequence). Trimming removed 2 bases at V and 2 bases at J, with 10 bases between. The CDR3 consists of 14 residues. CDR3 amino acids: CASSLSGTQETQYF. The CDR3 coding sequence is TGTGCCAGCAGCTTATCGGGGACTCAAGAGACCCAGTACTTC.

This chain joins TRBV28 and TRBJ2-5, with a weak D call TRBD1 (6 bases). The CDR3 runs 14 residues. V gave up 5 bases and J gave up 5 bases, with 15 bases separating them. Germline CDR1 and CDR2: MDHEN and SYDVKM. As DNA, the CDR3 is TGTGCCAGCAGTACACTACAGGGTTTGGAGACCCAGTACTTC. This encodes CASSTLQGLETQYF.

CDR3 loop: CASSYTENSPLHF. CDR3 nucleotides: TGTGCCAGCAGTTATACAGAAAATTCACCCCTCCACTTT. The J gene is TRBJ1-6, the V gene TRBV6-2 or TRBV6-3, with D uncertain. The CDR3 has 13 residues. The germline V gene encodes CDR1 MNHEY and CDR2 SVGEGT. V was pared by 3 bases and J by 7 bases, with 7 bases between.

The chain recombines TRBV11-2 with TRBJ2-2; tentative D call: TRBD1 (5 bases). The CDR3 contains 15 residues. Trimming pared 5 bases from V and 6 bases from J, leaving 16 bases between. Germline V gives CDR1 SGHAT, CDR2 FQNNGV. This CDR3 reads CASSLTSGFAGELFF. CDR3 DNA sequence: TGTGCCAGCAGCCTAACTTCAGGGTTCGCCGGGGAGCTGTTTTTT.

This chain's CDR3 is CASSPAGGSKNIQYF. The DNA for the CDR3 is TGTGCCAGCTCACCGGCGGGGGGAAGCAAAAACATTCAGTACTTC. V gene TRBV18 combines with J gene TRBJ2-4; 8 bases are a match to TRBD2. With 3 bases clipped from V and 3 bases from J, the junction kept 4 bases outside the gene matches. Germline values: CDR1 KGHSH, CDR2 LQKENI. The CDR3 totals 15 residues.

The genes are TRBV5-1 and TRBJ2-1; a weak D match, TRBD2 (5 bases). CDR3 size: 14 residues. Germline-derived CDR1 and CDR2 are SGHRS and YFSETQ. Trimming stripped 4 bases from V and 3 bases from J, with 11 bases between. The CDR3: CASSVSGNYNEQFF. DNA for the CDR3: TGCGCCAGCAGCGTAAGCGGAAACTACAATGAGCAGTTCTTC.

The V gene is TRBV10-1, the J gene TRBJ2-2; TRBD1 aligns across 10 bases. After removal of 6 bases from V and 5 bases from J, the junction contained 6 bases not matched to a gene. Germline-derived CDR1 and CDR2 are WNHNN and SYGVQD (reference sequence). The CDR3 loop spans 15 amino acids. CDR3 DNA sequence: TGCGCCAGCAGCCGGGACAGGGGTCGAACCGGGGAGCTGTTTTTT. Translation: CASSRDRGRTGELFF.

The CDR3 bases are TGCGCCAGCAGCCCCGCTTCAGAGGGCCGGGGCAATGAGCAGTTCTTC. Translated, it gives CASSPASEGRGNEQFF. The chain has TRBV5-1 and TRBJ2-1, with D perhaps matching TRBD2 (5 bases). With 4 bases removed from V and 6 bases from J, the gap between germline ends came to 20 bases. Looked up from germline, CDR1 is SGHRS and CDR2 is YFSETQ. This CDR3 has 16 residues.

This sequence joins TRBV6-6 and TRBJ1-5; the D gene is possibly TRBD1 (5 bases). Germline lookup yields CDR1 MNHNY and CDR2 SVGAGI (reference sequence). The CDR3 runs to 13 residues. The V end lost 3 bases, the J end lost 6 bases, and 9 bases lay between the germline ends. CDR3 region: CASSYGRGQPQHF. CDR3 DNA sequence: TGTGCCAGCAGTTATGGAAGGGGTCAGCCCCAGCATTTT.

The chain recombines TRBV7-2 with TRBJ1-2, with 8 nucleotides matching TRBD1. With V trimmed by 4 bases and J by 2 bases, 3 bases remained unmatched. CDR3 size: 14 residues. Germline V gene lookup returns CDR1 SGHTA and CDR2 FQGNSA. The CDR3 spells CASSSRQGNYGYTF. The CDR3 nucleotides read TGTGCCAGCAGCTCCAGACAGGGGAACTATGGCTACACCTTC. Looking up the rest from reference TRBV7-2 and TRBJ1-2 gives the full variable domain: GAGVSQSPSNKVTEKGKDVELRCDPISGHTALYWYRQSLGQGLEFLIYFQGNSAPDKSGLPSDRFSAERTGGSVSTLTIQRTQQEDSAVYLCASSSRQGNYGYTFGSGTRLTVV.

The chain recombines TRBV7-9 with TRBJ2-2, with no clear D. In germline, CDR1 is SEHNR, CDR2 FQNEAQ (reference sequence). V lost 1 base, J lost 0 bases, and 6 bases lay in between. This CDR3 contains 15 residues. CDR3 sequence: CASSLGSANTGELFF. The CDR3 bases are TGTGCCAGCAGCTTAGGGTCAGCGAACACCGGGGAGCTGTTTTTT.

The V call is TRBV6-6, the J call TRBJ1-6, with D hard to call. Trimming removed 2 bases at V and 7 bases at J, with 9 bases between. This CDR3 contains 14 residues. Germline V CDR1 and CDR2: MNHNY, SVGAGI (reference sequence). Here the CDR3 DNA reads TGTGCCAGCAGTTACCCAGAAATGAATTCACCCCTCCACTTT. This codes for CASSYPEMNSPLHF.

This clone turned up a few times. The chain couples TRBV5-6 to TRBJ2-2; 12 nucleotides agree with TRBD2. This CDR3 has 16 amino acids. Unmatched junction bases numbered 1, after V lost 3 bases and J lost 1 base. CDR1 and CDR2 (germline): SGHDT, YYEEEE. CDR3 protein: CASSSGLAGNTGELFF. The DNA for the CDR3 is TGTGCCAGCAGCTCGGGACTAGCGGGGAACACCGGGGAGCTGTTTTTT.

There are a few counts of this clone. The chain couples TRBV27 to TRBJ1-3, with no clear D. The CDR3 is 15 amino acids. Deletions cut 8 bases from V and 1 base from J, with 15 bases between. The germline V gene encodes CDR1 MNHEY and CDR2 SMNVEV (reference sequence). The CDR3 protein is CASGGTLGSGNTIYF. The CDR3 DNA sequence: TGTGCCAGCGGAGGAACCTTAGGTTCTGGAAACACCATATATTTT.

This rearrangement joins TRBV7-9 to TRBJ1-1; TRBD1 agrees at 9 bases. CDR1 is SEHNR and CDR2 is FQNEAQ in the germline V gene (reference sequence). The CDR3 loop spans 14 amino acids. Unmatched junction bases numbered 5, after V lost 4 bases and J lost 5 bases. The CDR3 spells CASSSGQGSTEAFF. CDR3 sequence (DNA): TGTGCCAGCAGCTCGGGACAGGGAAGTACTGAAGCTTTCTTT.

This clone came up a few times. The chain carries TRBV6-5 and TRBJ2-1; D may be TRBD2 (6 bases). This CDR3 is 15 amino acids long. CDR1 and CDR2 (germline): MNHEY, SVGAGI. Trimming took 0 bases from V and 9 from J, leaving 15 bases between them. The CDR3 here is CASSYSGLADFEQFF. The CDR3 nucleotides are TGTGCCAGCAGTTACTCGGGACTTGCTGACTTTGAGCAGTTCTTC.

The CDR3 sequence is CASSLGVSGGGYTF. The CDR3 nucleotides read TGTGCCAGCAGCTTAGGTGTTAGTGGGGGCGGCTACACCTTC. This chain links TRBV7-8 with TRBJ1-2, with D possibly being TRBD1 (6 bases). The germline CDR1 and CDR2 sequences are SGHVS and FQNEAQ. This CDR3 is 14 amino acids long. V gave up 1 base and J gave up 8 bases, with 14 bases separating them.

The gene calls are TRBV28 and TRBJ1-4, with 7 bases identical to TRBD1. Unmatched junction bases numbered 12, after V lost 6 bases and J lost 8 bases. The CDR3 runs to 15 residues. CDR1 and CDR2 (germline): MDHEN, SYDVKM. The CDR3 region is CASSPVGTAEEKLFF. The CDR3 nucleotides are TGTGCCAGCAGCCCGGTAGGGACAGCGGAGGAAAAACTGTTTTTT.

This chain uses TRBV29-1 with TRBJ1-2; the D is unclear. CDR1 and CDR2 (germline): SQVTM, ANQGSEA. The CDR3 runs 12 residues. V lost 5 bases to trimming and J lost 7 bases, with 14 bases between them. The CDR3 bases are TGCAGCGTTTCCCAAGGAAGAGGTGGCTACACCTTC. It specifies CSVSQGRGGYTF.

The chain recombines TRBV7-2 with TRBJ1-2; TRBD1 agrees at 9 bases. With 6 bases clipped from V and 5 bases from J, the junction kept 4 bases outside the gene matches. This CDR3 contains 13 residues. Germline lookup yields CDR1 SGHTA and CDR2 FQGNSA. CDR3 bases: TGTGCCAGCAGTCCGACAGGGGGGTATGGCTACACCTTC. It codes for CASSPTGGYGYTF. Full variable domain (remainder filled in from reference TRBV7-2 and TRBJ1-2): GAGVSQSPSNKVTEKGKDVELRCDPISGHTALYWYRQSLGQGLEFLIYFQGNSAPDKSGLPSDRFSAERTGGSVSTLTIQRTQQEDSAVYLCASSPTGGYGYTFGSGTRLTVV.

For this clone: Other DNA sequences in the sample encode the same CDR3. The chain uses TRBV18 and TRBJ2-2; 13 nucleotides agree with TRBD2. Germline V gene sequence: CDR1 KGHSH, CDR2 LQKENI. V dropped 3 bases and J dropped 6; count of bases not matched to a gene: 4. This CDR3 has 16 amino acids. CDR3 DNA: TGTGCCAGCTCACCGGGGACTAGCGGGGATGCCGGGGAGCTGTTTTTT. Translated, it gives CASSPGTSGDAGELFF.

This chain uses TRBV2 with TRBJ1-6; D uncertain. The CDR3 loop spans 12 amino acids. V lost 3 bases, J lost 10 bases, and 7 bases lay in between. Germline CDR1 reads SNHLY; CDR2 reads FYNNEI. For the CDR3, the DNA is TGTGCCAGCAGTGACCCCGTCTCACCCCTCCACTTT. Translated: CASSDPVSPLHF.

V gene TRBV27 combines with J gene TRBJ2-1; 8 bases match TRBD1. Germline V CDR1 and CDR2: MNHEY, SMNVEV (reference sequence). The CDR3 runs to 16 residues. The V and J ends lost 5 bases and 2 bases, in that order; junction bases with no gene match: 8. This CDR3 is CASSPLGQGTYNEQFF. CDR3 DNA sequence: TGTGCCAGCAGTCCTTTAGGACAGGGAACCTACAATGAGCAGTTCTTC.

V usage is TRBV10-3 and J usage is TRBJ1-1; D remains ambiguous. CDR3 length: 12 amino acids. The V gene lost 11 bases and the J gene lost 2 bases, with 12 bases spanning the gap. Germline CDR1 is ENHRY and CDR2 is SYGVKD. CDR3 in amino acids: CAVMTDNTEAFF. The CDR3 DNA follows: TGTGCCGTTATGACTGATAACACTGAAGCTTTCTTT.

The V and J genes are TRBV28 and TRBJ2-7, with 9 nucleotides matching TRBD2. V gave up 4 bases and J gave up 7 bases; unmatched junction bases: 11. Germline loops: CDR1 MDHEN, CDR2 SYDVKM. This CDR3 has 15 amino acids. As DNA, the CDR3 is TGTGCCAGCAGTTCCGGGGGGGGGACTAGCATAGAGCAGTACTTC. Its translation: CASSSGGGTSIEQYF.

In its sample, this clone was seen a few times. The chain uses TRBV5-1 and TRBJ2-2; 8 bases fit TRBD1. The CDR3 is made up of 17 amino acids. V shed 4 bases and J 8 bases; nucleotides not matched to a gene: 16. Germline V lookup: CDR1 SGHRS, CDR2 YFSETQ. The CDR3 DNA follows: TGCGCCAGCAGCCAAAACTCGGACAGGGTTCGTTATGGGGAGCTGTTTTTT. As protein: CASSQNSDRVRYGELFF.

This sequence joins TRBV5-1 and TRBJ2-7; D remains unclear. V was shortened by 1 base and J by 4 bases, with 3 bases between the two germline ends. CDR3 length: 11 amino acids. Germline loops: CDR1 SGHRS, CDR2 YFSETQ. DNA of the CDR3: TGCGCCAGCAGCTTGCGGTACGAGCAGTACTTC. This gives the protein CASSLRYEQYF.